These T cell receptor beta chains were read from a single sample in a study of cytomegalovirus exposure and HLA in healthy donors. Using immunoSEQ multiplex PCR, the repertoire was profiled, and TCRdb retains in-frame clones only, with some absent. The sample carries 75,000 to 95,000 clones, about 87% recorded once. Sequenced: PBMCs. The receptors derive from a man aged 18 to 29 in good health and CMV-seronegative. The CDR3 runs from the conserved cysteine through the conserved F or W. A D gene is named only where the DNA matches it firmly. Clone size, where shown, is once, few, many, or a class for clones that have expanded.

CASSYARENTEAFF TGTGCCAGCAGTTACGCTCGGGAGAACACTGAAGCTTTCTTT TRBV6-5 NA TRBJ1-1 14 NA
CASSQPGMSQPQHF TGTGCCAGCAGTCAGCCGGGGATGAGTCAGCCCCAGCATTTT TRBV28 NA TRBJ1-5 14 NA
CASSASRDRGRNEQFF TGTGCCAGCAGCGCGTCAAGGGACAGGGGGCGCAATGAGCAGTTCTTC TRBV9 NA TRBJ2-1 16 TRBD1
CASSTRTGHTGELFF TGTGCCAGCAGTACCAGGACAGGGCATACCGGGGAGCTGTTTTTT TRBV5-4 NA TRBJ2-2 15 TRBD1
CASSSVRNEQFF TGTGCCAGCAGCTCCGTTCGCAATGAGCAGTTCTTC TRBV13 few TRBJ2-1 12 NA
CASKNSVSSYNEQFF TGTGCCAGCAAGAATAGCGTTAGCTCCTACAATGAGCAGTTCTTC TRBV27 NA TRBJ2-1 15 NA
CASSVEGTTYNEQFF TGTGCCAGCAGCGTAGAGGGGACAACCTACAATGAGCAGTTCTTC TRBV9 NA TRBJ2-1 15 NA
CATSREREATDTQYF TGTGCCACCAGCAGAGAGCGGGAGGCCACAGATACGCAGTATTTT TRBV15 NA TRBJ2-3 15 TRBD2
CSVVPGDNEQFF TGCAGCGTTGTCCCCGGGGACAATGAGCAGTTCTTC TRBV29-1 NA TRBJ2-1 12 NA
CARSSGVGETQYF TGTGCCCGGTCCTCGGGGGTCGGTGAGACCCAGTACTTC TRBV30 NA TRBJ2-5 13 NA
CASSFGQGGRNYGYTF TGTGCCAGCAGTTTCGGACAGGGGGGAAGGAACTATGGCTACACCTTC TRBV28 NA TRBJ1-2 16 TRBD1
CASTGSGHTDTQYF TGTGCCAGCACTGGTAGCGGCCACACAGATACGCAGTATTTT TRBV27 NA TRBJ2-3 14 NA
CASSLVKQGRETQYF TGTGCCAGCAGTCTAGTTAAACAGGGGAGAGAGACCCAGTACTTC TRBV28 NA TRBJ2-5 15 TRBD1
CASSLTGTNTEAFF TGTGCCAGCAGCTTGACAGGCACGAACACTGAAGCTTTCTTT TRBV5-5 NA TRBJ1-1 14 NA
CASSLGGRDTQYF TGTGCCAGCAGTTTGGGTGGGAGGGATACGCAGTATTTT TRBV27 NA TRBJ2-3 13 NA
CATGGNTEAFF TGTGCCACCGGGGGGAACACTGAAGCTTTCTTT TRBV10-3 NA TRBJ1-1 11 NA
CASSLGTSGRIFIEQFF TGTGCCAGCAGTTTAGGGACTAGCGGGAGAATCTTCATTGAGCAATTCTTC TRBV28 NA TRBJ2-1 17 TRBD2
CASSSSGSSYNEQFF TGTGCCAGCAGTTCTAGCGGGAGTTCCTACAATGAGCAGTTCTTC TRBV6-4 NA TRBJ2-1 15 TRBD2
CASTNNYGYTF TGTGCCAGCACCAATAACTATGGCTACACCTTC TRBV6-1 NA TRBJ1-2 11 NA
CAWSASRSSPLHF TGTGCCTGGAGTGCCTCCCGGAGTTCACCCCTCCACTTT TRBV30 NA TRBJ1-6 13 NA
CSVASQDNQPQHF TGCAGCGTTGCCAGCCAGGACAATCAGCCCCAGCATTTT TRBV29-1 NA TRBJ1-5 13 NA
CASRTGQDYNEQFF TGTGCCAGCCGCACAGGACAGGACTACAATGAGCAGTTCTTC TRBV5-5 NA TRBJ2-1 14 TRBD1
CASSYSKFQGQETQYF TGTGCCAGCAGTTACTCGAAATTCCAGGGTCAAGAGACCCAGTACTTC TRBV6-5 NA TRBJ2-5 16 NA
CASSLAPGEKQFF TGTGCCAGCAGCTTAGCGCCGGGGGAAAAGCAGTTCTTC TRBV7-2 NA TRBJ2-1 13 NA
CASSSLAGGNTQYF TGTGCCAGTAGTAGTCTAGCGGGAGGGAATACGCAGTATTTT TRBV19 NA TRBJ2-3 14 TRBD2
CASSPASNRVHGYTF TGTGCCAGCAGCCCCGCAAGTAACAGGGTTCATGGCTACACCTTC TRBV6-5 once TRBJ1-2 15 NA
CASRLGQTQYF TGTGCCAGCAGACTGGGACAGACGCAGTATTTT TRBV6-6 NA TRBJ2-3 11 TRBD1
CASGDTFEAFF TGTGCCAGCGGGGACACTTTTGAAGCTTTCTTT TRBV2 NA TRBJ1-1 11 NA
CAWSVGGQRGYTF TGTGCCTGGAGTGTGGGGGGGCAGAGGGGCTACACCTTC TRBV30 NA TRBJ1-2 13 NA
CATREPPNTDTQYF TGTGCCACCCGGGAACCCCCCAACACAGATACGCAGTATTTT TRBV2 NA TRBJ2-3 14 NA
CASSLAPGGNQPQHF TGCGCCAGCAGCTTGGCCCCAGGGGGCAATCAGCCCCAGCATTTT TRBV5-1 NA TRBJ1-5 15 NA
CASRGRMNEKLFF TGTGCCAGCAGGGGGCGAATGAATGAAAAACTGTTTTTT TRBV6-1 NA TRBJ1-4 13 NA
CASSLGGEKLFF TGTGCCAGCAGCTTAGGCGGTGAAAAACTGTTTTTT TRBV7-9 NA TRBJ1-4 12 NA
CASSPSGISYNEQFF TGTGCCAGCAGCCCGAGCGGGATCTCCTACAATGAGCAGTTCTTC TRBV11-3 NA TRBJ2-1 15 TRBD2
CASGEGWDRKNYEQYF TGTGCCAGCGGTGAGGGATGGGACAGGAAAAATTACGAGCAGTACTTC TRBV5-8 NA TRBJ2-7 16 TRBD1
CASSFGGAQGNEQFF TGCGCCAGCAGCTTCGGGGGGGCGCAAGGGAATGAGCAGTTCTTC TRBV5-1 NA TRBJ2-1 15 TRBD2
CASNFGSREETQYF TGCGCCAGCAACTTTGGCTCGCGGGAAGAGACCCAGTACTTC TRBV5-1 NA TRBJ2-5 14 NA
CASSLNSGPHSYEQYF TGTGCCAGCAGCTTGAACAGCGGTCCCCACTCCTACGAGCAGTACTTC TRBV5-4 once TRBJ2-7 16 NA
CASYGLTQGSYEQYF TGTGCCAGCTATGGGCTTACACAGGGTTCCTACGAGCAGTACTTC TRBV27 NA TRBJ2-7 15 NA
CASSSDSGQGLNTEAFF TGTGCCAGCAGCTCCGACTCCGGACAGGGATTGAACACTGAAGCTTTCTTT TRBV11-2 medium-sized TRBJ1-1 17 TRBD1
CASSFASAGEKSYNEQFF TGTGCCAGCAGCTTTGCTTCTGCGGGAGAGAAATCCTACAATGAGCAGTTCTTC TRBV13 NA TRBJ2-1 18 TRBD2
CASNRGLTGELFF TGTGCCAGCAACAGGGGGCTAACCGGGGAGCTGTTTTTT TRBV2 once TRBJ2-2 13 TRBD1
CASRQPGQGLNTIYF TGTGCCAGCAGACAGCCGGGACAGGGCCTAAACACCATATATTTT TRBV28 NA TRBJ1-3 15 TRBD1
CASSEQGVSYEQYF TGTGCCAGCAGTGAACAGGGGGTCTCCTACGAGCAGTACTTC TRBV2 NA TRBJ2-7 14 TRBD1
CASSDRSPGGVQETQYF TGTGCCAGCAGTGATAGGTCGCCAGGAGGGGTCCAAGAGACCCAGTACTTC TRBV25-1 NA TRBJ2-5 17 NA
CASSLRLLGLAGAGNEQFF TGTGCCAGCAGCTTAAGATTACTCGGACTAGCGGGAGCCGGTAATGAGCAGTTCTTC TRBV7-2 few TRBJ2-1 19 TRBD2
CASSLASPQETQYF TGTGCCAGCAGCTTGGCGAGTCCACAAGAGACCCAGTACTTC TRBV5-4 NA TRBJ2-5 14 NA
CATSERGYNSPLHF TGTGCCACCAGCGAGAGAGGTTATAATTCACCCCTCCACTTT TRBV15 NA TRBJ1-6 14 NA